These T cell receptor beta chains were read from a single sample in a study of neurological immune-mediated disorders. Each CDR3 protein gets one entry after TCRdb re-called the 5' RACE reads with MiXCR. The data show 17,000 or so distinct CDR3 sequences, 2.6% seen once. The sequenced material came from PBMCs. The receptors were gathered from a woman aged 18-29 years with multiple sclerosis. CDR3s include the opening cysteine and the closing phenylalanine or tryptophan. D genes are given only for firm matches. Clone size is given for some rows only: seen once, a few or many times, or a class if the clone is expanded.

D	V	J	size	DNA	CDR3
-	TRBV28	TRBJ2-2	few	TGTGCCAGCAGTTCCCCCGCGGGAAGCACCGGGGAGCTGTTTTTT	CASSSPAGSTGELFF
TRBD2	TRBV20-1	TRBJ2-1	many	TGCAGTGCTAGAAGACCTAGCGGCTCCTACAATGAGCAGTTCTTC	CSARRPSGSYNEQFF
-	TRBV20-1	TRBJ1-1	many	TGCAGTGCTAGAGATGTGGCAGGGCGAGACACTGAAGCTTTCTTT	CSARDVAGRDTEAFF
TRBD1	TRBV12-3/TRBV12-4	TRBJ1-6	many	TGTGCCAGCAGTTTTGACAGGGTTAATTCACCCCTCCACTTT	CASSFDRVNSPLHF
-	TRBV5-1	TRBJ2-5	many	TGCGCCAGCAGCTTTAAAGAGACCCAGTACTTC	CASSFKETQYF
-	TRBV6-5	TRBJ1-1	many	TGTGCCAGCAGTTATTTCCGAGGAGGGAAGAGGTCTGAAGCTTTCTTT	CASSYFRGGKRSEAFF
TRBD1	TRBV7-8	TRBJ1-4	many	TGTGCCAGCAGCTTAACAGGGACAGCCGAAAAACTGTTTTTT	CASSLTGTAEKLFF
-	TRBV7-2	TRBJ1-3	many	TGTGCCAGCAGCCGGAAGGCTGGAAACACCATATATTTT	CASSRKAGNTIYF
-	TRBV2	TRBJ2-1	many	TGTGCCAGCAGTGAAGAATACAATGAGCAGTTCTTC	CASSEEYNEQFF
-	TRBV28	TRBJ2-5	medium-sized	TGTGCCAGCAGTTTTTTCGGACGGGGCGGAGAGACCCAGTACTTC	CASSFFGRGGETQYF
-	TRBV20-1	TRBJ2-5	many	TGCAGTGCGAACACAGCGGGAGAGACCCAGTACTTC	CSANTAGETQYF
-	TRBV7-9	TRBJ1-6	many	TGTGCCAGCAGCTTAGGTCGTGGCGTGGATTCACCCCTCAACTTT	CASSLGRGVDSPLNF
-	TRBV28	TRBJ2-6	many	TGTGCCAGCAGTTTAAGCAACCCGGGCGTCCTGACTTTC	CASSLSNPGVLTF
-	TRBV7-2	TRBJ2-3	many	TGTGCCAGCAGCTTAGCTGGGTTGGGCGATACGCAGTATTTT	CASSLAGLGDTQYF
-	TRBV6-5	TRBJ1-1	many	TGTGCCAGCAGTCGGACGGGGAGTCCGACTGAAGCTTTCTTT	CASSRTGSPTEAFF
TRBD1	TRBV14	TRBJ1-2	medium-sized	TGTGCCAGCAGTCCTGGGACAGGGGGCGGCTACACCTTC	CASSPGTGGGYTF
-	TRBV12-3/TRBV12-4	TRBJ2-6	-	TGTGCCAGCAGTTTACACTCTGGGGCCAACGTCCTGACTTTC	CASSLHSGANVLTF
-	TRBV5-1	TRBJ2-1	few	TGCGCCAGCAGCTTGGGGCACCGCGATAAGCAGTTCTTC	CASSLGHRDKQFF
-	TRBV28	TRBJ2-3	many	TGTGCCAGCAGTTTTGGGGGGCGACTTACAGATACGCAGTATTTT	CASSFGGRLTDTQYF
TRBD2	TRBV6-2/TRBV6-3	TRBJ2-1	many	TGTGCCAGCAGTGGGACTAGTACCAATGAGCAGTTCTTC	CASSGTSTNEQFF
TRBD1	TRBV12-3/TRBV12-4	TRBJ2-3	many	TGTGCCAGCCAGTTTCAAAAGGGGGCCACAGATACGCAGTATTTT	CASQFQKGATDTQYF
-	TRBV2	TRBJ1-5	-	TGTGCCAGCATGAAAGGGGACCACAATCAGCCCCAGAATTTT	CASMKGDHNQPQNF
-	TRBV11-3	TRBJ2-1	many	TGTGCCAGCAGCTTAGATTGGTCCGGGGGCGGAACTTCAAAGAATGAGCAGTTCTTC	CASSLDWSGGGTSKNEQFF
-	TRBV10-3	TRBJ1-2	many	TGTGCCATCACGGGAGACAACGCTGGCTACACCTTC	CAITGDNAGYTF
-	TRBV7-9	TRBJ2-5	many	TGTGCCAGCAGCCGACAGGACCCAAGGGAGACCCAGTACTTC	CASSRQDPRETQYF